The 24 T cell receptor beta chains below were found in one sample sequenced in a study of circulating CD8 cells and anti-PD-1 response in melanoma. Sorting of live CD3+CD8+TCRalphabeta+ cells by PD-1 and/or TIGIT gave four subsets. Using around 16 ng of total RNA, TCR libraries were made with the QIAseq Immune Repertoire TCR panel. TCRdb reprocessed the reads via MiXCR and lists one record per CDR3 protein. The data show around 250 distinct CDR3 sequences, approximately 8.2% seen once. Here the sequenced sample was CD8+ T cells from PBMCs, taken at baseline or after one month of anti-PD-1 therapy (not recorded which). The source of these receptors is a human donor with melanoma.

Sample share makes this clonotype large. This chain joins TRBV24-1 and TRBJ2-1; 8 positions match TRBD2. J lost 3 bases, V lost 3 bases, and 9 bases had no gene match. This CDR3 is 17 amino acids long. From germline, CDR1 is KGHDR and CDR2 SFDVKD. The chain's CDR3 is CATSDGTSGGRYNEQFF. The CDR3 coding sequence is TGTGCCACCAGTGATGGAACTAGCGGTGGTCGCTACAATGAGCAGTTCTTC.

Sample share makes this clonotype large (0.1 to 1%). The chain has TRBV19 and TRBJ1-1, with 8 bases fitting TRBD1. The length of the CDR3 is 15 residues. Trimming took 6 bases from V and 6 from J; bases not matched to a gene: 12. Germline V gene sequence: CDR1 LNHDA, CDR2 SQIVND (reference sequence). CDR3 sequence reads: CASSLWDTGGSEAFF. Here the CDR3 DNA reads TGTGCCAGTAGCCTTTGGGACACAGGGGGGTCTGAAGCTTTCTTT.

By share, this clonotype ranks as hyperexpanded. The chain employs TRBV2 and TRBJ2-4, with 8 bases fitting TRBD2. The CDR3 sequence is 19 residues long. J was trimmed by 0 bases and V by 5 bases; bases with no gene match: 15. Germline V lookup: CDR1 SNHLY, CDR2 FYNNEI. The CDR3 here is CASSQWRSGRVLAKNIQYF. The CDR3 DNA is TGTGCCAGCAGTCAATGGAGAAGCGGGAGAGTCCTAGCCAAAAACATTCAGTACTTC.

In its sample, this clonotype ranks as medium-sized. The chain joins TRBV13 to TRBJ1-2; 8 nucleotides line up with TRBD1. CDR3 length: 13 residues. The ends lost 0 bases at V and 8 bases at J; junction bases unmatched: 2. Germline lookup yields CDR1 PRHDT and CDR2 FYEKMQ (reference sequence). The CDR3 DNA follows: TGTGCCAGCAGCTTAGGACAGGGGGACGGCTACACCTTC. Translating it yields CASSLGQGDGYTF.

By share of the sample, this clonotype is large (0.1 to 1%). This chain uses TRBV28 with TRBJ2-2; D possibly corresponds to TRBD2 (6 bases). CDR1 and CDR2 from the germline V gene are MDHEN and SYDVKM. V was clipped by 6 bases and J by 0 bases, with 11 bases between them. The CDR3 length is 15 residues. CDR3 sequence: CASSPGLPNTGELFF. In nucleotides, the CDR3 is TGTGCCAGCAGCCCGGGACTCCCGAACACCGGGGAGCTGTTTTTT.

This clonotype is termed large. This chain connects TRBV9 to TRBJ2-5, with 12 positions matching TRBD2. The CDR3 extends over 18 amino acids. CDR1 and CDR2 (germline): SGDLS, YYNGEE. After removal of 0 bases from V and 4 bases from J, the junction contained 10 bases not matched to a gene. CDR3 region: CASSVEGIPSGRAETQYF. The CDR3 nucleotides read TGTGCCAGCAGCGTAGAAGGAATCCCTAGCGGGAGGGCAGAGACCCAGTACTTC. Full variable domain (missing parts from reference TRBV9 and TRBJ2-5): DSGVTQTPKHLITATGQRVTLRCSPRSGDLSVYWYQQSLDQGLQFLIQYYNGEERAKGNILERFSAQQFPDLHSELNLSSLELGDSALYFCASSVEGIPSGRAETQYFGPGTRLLVL.

By sample share, this clonotype is large (0.1 to 1%). This chain connects TRBV5-4 to TRBJ2-5, with D unclear. V was shortened by 1 base and J by 5 bases, with 3 bases between the two germline ends. Looked up from germline, CDR1 is SGHNT and CDR2 is YYREEE (reference sequence). There are 11 residues in the CDR3. The CDR3 region has the DNA TGTGCCAGCAGCTTGTTGGAGACCCAGTACTTC. Residues: CASSLLETQYF.

This clonotype is judged large (0.1 to 1%). The V gene is TRBV28, the J gene TRBJ1-1; D is unclear. The CDR3 consists of 14 residues. Germline V gene data show CDR1 as MDHEN and CDR2 as SYDVKM. V was shortened by 1 base and J by 5 bases, with 11 bases between the two germline ends. Here the CDR3 DNA reads TGTGCCAGCAGTTTATTCCCCTTTGGGACTGAAGCTTTCTTT. It specifies CASSLFPFGTEAFF.

On this clonotype itself: This may come from a read error, since a much larger clone is one base off. The chain couples TRBV28 to TRBJ2-1; D is undetermined. This CDR3 region has 16 residues. Germline-derived CDR1 and CDR2 are MDHEN and SYDVKM. In nucleotides, the CDR3 is TGTGCCAGCAGTCCTACTAAGGCGGCAAACTACAATGAGCGGTTCTTC. Encoded protein: CASSPTKAANYNERFF.

This clonotype rates as large. The chain employs TRBV20-1 and TRBJ2-1, with D possibly TRBD1 on 6 matching bases. This CDR3 region has 14 residues. V was pared by 6 bases and J by 9 bases, with 21 bases between. Germline loops: CDR1 DFQATT, CDR2 SNEGSKA (reference sequence). CDR3 sequence reads: CSATGTRDTGEQFF. Written as DNA, the CDR3 is TGCAGTGCAACCGGGACACGGGACACGGGTGAGCAGTTCTTC.

This clonotype is medium-sized in the sample. The gene calls are TRBV7-2 and TRBJ1-6, with 9 bases aligning to TRBD1. The germline CDR1 and CDR2 sequences are SGHTA and FQGNSA. After removal of 0 bases from V and 4 bases from J, the junction contained 1 base not matched to a gene. The CDR3 runs 16 residues. The CDR3 loop is CASSLADRGYNSPLHF. CDR3 coding DNA: TGTGCCAGCAGCTTAGCGGACAGGGGTTATAATTCACCCCTCCACTTT.

In this sample, this clonotype is medium-sized. This sequence joins TRBV28 and TRBJ2-1; D is uncertain. Germline CDR1 and CDR2: MDHEN and SYDVKM. The CDR3 extends over 16 amino acids. Deletions cut 5 bases from V and 3 bases from J, with 17 bases between. The CDR3 nucleotides are TGTGCCAGCAGTCCTACTAAGGCGGCAAACTACAATGAGCAGTTCTTC. Its protein is CASSPTKAANYNEQFF.

This clonotype is judged medium-sized. This chain connects TRBV29-1 to TRBJ2-1; D remains ambiguous. V was pared by 4 bases and J by 2 bases, with 9 bases between. This CDR3 contains 13 residues. Germline CDR1 reads SQVTM; CDR2 reads ANQGSEA. CDR3 in DNA: TGCAGCGTTGCAAAGGGTCCCTACAATGAGCAGTTCTTC. It specifies CSVAKGPYNEQFF.

Sample share makes this clonotype medium-sized. The J gene is TRBJ2-7, the V gene TRBV2; TRBD2 is a possible D gene (6 bases). The length of the CDR3 is 15 residues. Trimming removed 4 bases from V and 4 bases from J, with 17 bases in between. Germline lookup yields CDR1 SNHLY and CDR2 FYNNEI. The CDR3 loop is CASSALASPPYEQYF. The CDR3, as DNA: TGTGCCAGCAGTGCACTAGCTAGCCCCCCGTACGAGCAGTACTTC.

This clonotype is medium-sized (0.01 to 0.1%) by share. The gene calls are TRBV28 and TRBJ2-1; 8 bases line up with TRBD2. The CDR3 runs 17 residues. The V gene's germline CDR1 is MDHEN and CDR2 SYDVKM. V trimming: 2 bases; J trimming: 6 bases; junction bases outside the gene matches: 12. For the CDR3, the DNA is TGTGCCAGCAGTTTAATCGGTCGGGGGGGCTTGCGCAATGAGCAGTTCTTC. Translation: CASSLIGRGGLRNEQFF.

In this sample, this clonotype is large. The CDR3 DNA is TGTGCCAGCAGCCCAGGAGGGGCAGCGGTGGGAGTCTATGGCTACACCTTC. Amino acid sequence: CASSPGGAAVGVYGYTF. The chain has TRBV16 and TRBJ1-2, with D perhaps TRBD1 (5 bases). This CDR3 region has 17 residues. Trimming took off 4 bases at V and 4 bases at J, with 22 bases between the two ends. In germline, CDR1 is KGHSY, CDR2 FQNENV.

This clonotype ranks as large (0.1 to 1%). The chain is built from TRBV20-1 and TRBJ2-7; D may be TRBD2 (5 bases). V dropped 6 bases and J dropped 3 bases, with 9 bases sitting between them. CDR1 is DFQATT, CDR2 SNEGSKA, per germline (reference sequence). This CDR3 spans 11 amino acids. CDR3 bases: TGCAGTGCCACAGACTACTACGAGCAGTACTTC. Its translation: CSATDYYEQYF.

Within the sample, this clonotype is large. The chain couples TRBV10-3 to TRBJ2-1, with 8 bases fitting TRBD2. The length of the CDR3 is 15 residues. CDR1 is ENHRY and CDR2 is SYGVKD in the germline V gene. V lost 8 bases and J lost 4; bases outside the gene matches: 10. The CDR3 DNA follows: TGTGCCATCGGCGCCGGCGGGGGGTATTACAATGAGCAGTTCTTC. Protein sequence: CAIGAGGGYYNEQFF.

This clonotype is large (0.1 to 1%) by share. J is TRBJ1-2 and V is TRBV27; maybe TRBD1 (5 bases). CDR1 is MNHEY, CDR2 SMNVEV, per germline (reference sequence). The CDR3 is 13 amino acids. V was pared by 5 bases and J by 8 bases, with 15 bases between. CDR3 coding DNA: TGTGCCAGCAGTCCCAATCTCAGGGAGGGCTACACCTTC. It codes for CASSPNLREGYTF.

This clonotype is classed as large. The V and J genes are TRBV19 and TRBJ2-1, with D tentatively TRBD1 or TRBD2 (6 bases each). The CDR3 covers 17 residues. V lost 10 bases and J 2 bases, leaving 24 bases between the germline ends. From germline, CDR1 is LNHDA and CDR2 SQIVND (reference sequence). CDR3: CATRRDVGGLTYNEQFF. The CDR3 nucleotides are TGTGCCACCAGACGCGACGTGGGGGGCTTAACCTACAATGAGCAGTTCTTC.

By share of the sample, this clonotype is large (0.1 to 1%). The chain recombines TRBV24-1 with TRBJ2-1; TRBD2 agrees at 8 bases. The V gene's germline CDR1 is KGHDR and CDR2 SFDVKD. V lost 4 bases, J lost 8 bases, and 3 bases stayed unmatched. This CDR3 is 13 amino acids long. CDR3 in amino acids: CATSDQTSDEQFF. The CDR3 region has the DNA TGTGCCACCAGTGACCAGACTAGCGATGAGCAGTTCTTC.

The CDR3 DNA follows: TGTGCCACCAGTGATTTGCGGGGAGGTGAGCAGTTCTTC. Translating it yields CATSDLRGGEQFF. V usage is TRBV24-1 and J usage is TRBJ2-1; D may be TRBD2 (6 bases). Germline loops: CDR1 KGHDR, CDR2 SFDVKD. The CDR3 has 13 residues. V lost 0 bases and J 9 bases, leaving 8 bases between the germline ends.

This clonotype is categorized as large (0.1 to 1%). The chain couples TRBV20-1 to TRBJ2-7; possible D gene TRBD2, 6 bases. The CDR3 is 12 amino acids. The V end lost 1 base, the J end lost 3 bases, and 7 bases lay between the germline ends. Germline assignment: CDR1 DFQATT and CDR2 SNEGSKA (reference sequence). Written as DNA, the CDR3 is TGCAGTGCTAGAGTAGCGGACTACGAGCAGTACTTC. Translated: CSARVADYEQYF.

In the case of this clonotype: This may stem from a read error, because a much larger clone lies one nucleotide away. This chain uses TRBV2 with TRBJ2-7, with a weak D call TRBD2 (5 bases). CDR1 and CDR2 from the germline V gene are SNHLY and FYNNEI. The CDR3 totals 12 residues. Trimming stripped 7 bases from V and 2 bases from J, with 9 bases between. The CDR3 coding sequence is TGTGCCAGCAAGGGAGTCACCTACGAGCAGTACTTC. It is translated as CASKGVTYEQYF.